This record looks at one TCR beta chain sequence and its context. Study processing details: The authors estimated nucleated cell counts from reference gene primer amplification. Sequencing was performed with immunoSEQ multiplex PCR; in TCRdb, only in-frame clones are kept and a portion is missing. The V and J calls and clone size are taken from that table; D and trimming were inferred from the DNA. Of fewer than 70,000 clones listed, roughly nine tenths were seen once; the top ten hold 7.5% to 9%. CDR3 size: 14 residues. CDR1 SNHLY and CDR2 FYNNEI come from the germline V gene. Trimming took 0 bases from V and 6 from J, leaving 10 bases between them. This entry comes from a study of blood T cell repertoires in COVID-19. Across the whole study: The United States, Italy and Spain provided the acute and convalescent COVID-19 samples. In each case, the material was cDNA or gDNA derived from T cells, B-cell-depleted T cells, or PBMCs.

The sequencing sample was made of peripheral blood. The rearrangement links TRBV2 to TRBJ2-3; possibly TRBD1 for D (6 bases). The TCR comes from a man aged 45-60 years with active COVID-19. The CDR3 here is CASSEALRGDTQYF. The CDR3, as DNA: TGTGCCAGCAGTGAAGCGCTTAGGGGGGATACGCAGTATTTT.